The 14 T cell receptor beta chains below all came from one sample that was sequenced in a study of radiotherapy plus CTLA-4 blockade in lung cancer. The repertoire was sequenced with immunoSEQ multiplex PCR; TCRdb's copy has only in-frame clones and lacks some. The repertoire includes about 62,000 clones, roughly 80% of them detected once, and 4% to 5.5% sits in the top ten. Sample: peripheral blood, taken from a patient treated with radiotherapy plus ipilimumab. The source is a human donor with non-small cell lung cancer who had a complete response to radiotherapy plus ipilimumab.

The CDR3 loop reads CASSPRTGLQGMTNEQFF. CDR3 nucleotide sequence: TGTGCCAGCAGCCCCCGTACCGGGCTTCAGGGGATGACCAATGAGCAGTTCTTC. The chain carries TRBV7-9 and TRBJ2-1, with a weak D call TRBD1 (6 bases). Germline CDR1 reads SEHNR; CDR2 reads FQNEAQ (reference sequence). This CDR3 has 18 residues. Trimming shortened V by 5 bases and J by 6 bases, and 26 bases separated the two germline ends. The entire variable domain, with the rest obtained from reference TRBV7-9 and TRBJ2-1, is as follows: DTGVSQNPRHKITKRGQNVTFRCDPISEHNRLYWYRQTLGQGPEFLTYFQNEAQLEKSRLLSDRFSAERPKGSFSTLEIQRTEQGDSAMYLCASSPRTGLQGMTNEQFFGPGTRLTVL.

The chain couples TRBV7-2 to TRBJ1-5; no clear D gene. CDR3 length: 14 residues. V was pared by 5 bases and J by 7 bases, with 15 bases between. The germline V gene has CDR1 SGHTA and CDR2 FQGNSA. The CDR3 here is CASSLPGPWQPQHF. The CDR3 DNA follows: TGTGCCAGCAGCCTCCCGGGCCCTTGGCAGCCCCAGCATTTT.

The CDR3 region is CATQEGPQGGELFF. As DNA, the CDR3 is TGCGCCACCCAGGAGGGACCCCAAGGCGGGGAGCTGTTTTTT. This rearrangement joins TRBV10-1 to TRBJ2-2, with TRBD2 as a possible D gene (6 bases). Per germline, CDR1 WNHNN and CDR2 SYGVQD (reference sequence). The CDR3 consists of 14 residues. Deletions cut 10 bases from V and 7 bases from J, with 19 bases between.

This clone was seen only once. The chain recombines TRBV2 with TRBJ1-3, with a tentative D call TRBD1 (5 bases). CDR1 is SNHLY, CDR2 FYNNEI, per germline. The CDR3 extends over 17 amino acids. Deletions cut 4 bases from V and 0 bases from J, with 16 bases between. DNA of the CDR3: TGTGCCAGCAGTGGTGGGGCGGGGGGAAGCTCTGGAAACACCATATATTTT. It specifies CASSGGAGGSSGNTIYF.

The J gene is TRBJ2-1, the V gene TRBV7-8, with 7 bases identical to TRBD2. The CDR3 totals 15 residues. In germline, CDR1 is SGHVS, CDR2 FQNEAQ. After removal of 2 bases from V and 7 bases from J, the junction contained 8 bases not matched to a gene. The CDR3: CASSLFTSVGNEQFF. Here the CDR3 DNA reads TGTGCCAGCAGCTTATTTACTAGCGTCGGTAATGAGCAGTTCTTC.

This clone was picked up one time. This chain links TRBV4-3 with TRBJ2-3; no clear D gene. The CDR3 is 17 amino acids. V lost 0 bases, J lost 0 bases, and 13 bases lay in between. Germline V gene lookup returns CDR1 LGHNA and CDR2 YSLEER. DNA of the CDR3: TGCGCCAGCAGCCAAGATAGGAACAGTCTGAGCACAGATACGCAGTATTTT. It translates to CASSQDRNSLSTDTQYF.

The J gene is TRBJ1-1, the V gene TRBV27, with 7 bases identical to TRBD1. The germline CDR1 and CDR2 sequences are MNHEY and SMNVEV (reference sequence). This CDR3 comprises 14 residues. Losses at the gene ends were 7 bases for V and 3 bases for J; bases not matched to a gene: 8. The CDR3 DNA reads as TGTGCCAGCAAAATAGACAGGGAGGACACTGAAGCTTTCTTT. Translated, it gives CASKIDREDTEAFF.

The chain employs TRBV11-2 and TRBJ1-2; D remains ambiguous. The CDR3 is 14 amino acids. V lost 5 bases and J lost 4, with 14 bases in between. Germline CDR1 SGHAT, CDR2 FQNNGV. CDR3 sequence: CASSHVRTPYGYTF. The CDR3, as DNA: TGTGCCAGCAGCCACGTTAGGACCCCCTATGGCTACACCTTC.

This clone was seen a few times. The CDR3 coding sequence is TGTGCCAGCAGCGTATATGGAGGGGATAATGAAAAACTGTTTTTT. Protein product: CASSVYGGDNEKLFF. The chain couples TRBV9 to TRBJ1-4; D may be TRBD1 (5 bases). Per the germline V gene, CDR1 is SGDLS and CDR2 is YYNGEE. CDR3 length: 15 amino acids. V was pared by 1 base and J by 4 bases, with 11 bases between.

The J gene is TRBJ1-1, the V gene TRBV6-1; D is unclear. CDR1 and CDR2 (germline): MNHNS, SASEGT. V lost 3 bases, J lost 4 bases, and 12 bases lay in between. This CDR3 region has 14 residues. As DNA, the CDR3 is TGTGCCAGCAGTGAGTCCGGGTTATTCACTGAAGCTTTCTTT. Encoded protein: CASSESGLFTEAFF.

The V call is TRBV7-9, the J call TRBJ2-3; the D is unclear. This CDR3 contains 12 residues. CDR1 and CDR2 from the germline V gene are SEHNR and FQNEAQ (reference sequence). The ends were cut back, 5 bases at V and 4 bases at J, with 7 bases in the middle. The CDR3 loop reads CASSPGPDTQYF. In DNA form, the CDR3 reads TGTGCCAGCAGCCCAGGACCAGATACGCAGTATTTT.

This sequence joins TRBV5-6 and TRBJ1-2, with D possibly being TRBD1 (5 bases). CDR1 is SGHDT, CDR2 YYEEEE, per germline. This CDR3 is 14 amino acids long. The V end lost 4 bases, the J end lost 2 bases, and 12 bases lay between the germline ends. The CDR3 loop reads CASSKKTANYGYTF. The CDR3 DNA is TGTGCCAGCAGCAAAAAGACAGCCAACTATGGCTACACCTTC.

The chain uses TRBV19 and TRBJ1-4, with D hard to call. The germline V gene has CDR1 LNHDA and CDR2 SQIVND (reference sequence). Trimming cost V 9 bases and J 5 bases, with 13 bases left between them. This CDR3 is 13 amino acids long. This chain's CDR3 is CASSVGLNEKLFF. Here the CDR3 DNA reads TGTGCCAGCAGCGTGGGTCTAAATGAAAAACTGTTTTTT.

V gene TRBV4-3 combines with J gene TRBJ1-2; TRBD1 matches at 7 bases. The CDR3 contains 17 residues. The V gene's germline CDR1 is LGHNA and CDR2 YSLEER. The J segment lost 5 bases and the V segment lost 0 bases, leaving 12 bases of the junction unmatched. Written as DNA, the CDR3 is TGCGCCAGCAGCCAAGATAGGTGGGCAGGGGGGCCATATGGCTACACCTTC. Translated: CASSQDRWAGGPYGYTF.